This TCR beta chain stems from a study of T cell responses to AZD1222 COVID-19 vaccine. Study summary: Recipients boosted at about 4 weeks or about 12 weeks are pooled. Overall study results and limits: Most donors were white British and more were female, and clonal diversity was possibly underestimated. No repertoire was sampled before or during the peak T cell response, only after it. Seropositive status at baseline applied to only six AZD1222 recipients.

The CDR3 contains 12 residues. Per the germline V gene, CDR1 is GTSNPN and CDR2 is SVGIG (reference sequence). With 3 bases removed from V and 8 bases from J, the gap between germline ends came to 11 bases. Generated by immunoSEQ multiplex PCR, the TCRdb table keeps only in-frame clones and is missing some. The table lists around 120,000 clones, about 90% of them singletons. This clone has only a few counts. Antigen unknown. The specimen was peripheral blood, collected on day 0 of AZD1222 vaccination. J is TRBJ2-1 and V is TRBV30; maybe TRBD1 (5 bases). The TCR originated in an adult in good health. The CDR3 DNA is TGTGCCTGGAGCCCCCAGGGATATGAGCAGTTCTTC. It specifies CAWSPQGYEQFF.